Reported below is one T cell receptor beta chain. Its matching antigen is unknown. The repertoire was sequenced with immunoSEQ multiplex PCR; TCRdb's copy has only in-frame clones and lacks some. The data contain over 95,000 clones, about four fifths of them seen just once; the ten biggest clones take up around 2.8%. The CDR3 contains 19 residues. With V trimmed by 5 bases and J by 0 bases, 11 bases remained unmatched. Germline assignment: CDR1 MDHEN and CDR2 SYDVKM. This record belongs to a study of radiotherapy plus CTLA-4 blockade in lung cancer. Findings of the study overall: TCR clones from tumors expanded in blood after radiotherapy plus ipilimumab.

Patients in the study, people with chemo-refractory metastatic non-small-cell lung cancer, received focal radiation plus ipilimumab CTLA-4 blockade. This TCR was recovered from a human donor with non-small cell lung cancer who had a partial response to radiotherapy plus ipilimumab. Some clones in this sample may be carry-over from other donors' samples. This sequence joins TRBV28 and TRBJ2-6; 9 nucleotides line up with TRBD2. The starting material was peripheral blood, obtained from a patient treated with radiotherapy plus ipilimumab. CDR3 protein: CASSPGASGTRSGANVLTF. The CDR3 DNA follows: TGTGCCAGCAGTCCAGGGGCTAGCGGGACCCGCTCTGGGGCCAACGTCCTGACTTTC. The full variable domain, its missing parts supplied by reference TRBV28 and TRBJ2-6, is DVKVTQSSRYLVKRTGEKVFLECVQDMDHENMFWYRQDPGLGLRLIYFSYDVKMKEKGDIPEGYSVSREKKERFSLILESASTNQTSMYLCASSPGASGTRSGANVLTFGAGSRLTVL.